This T cell receptor (beta chain) was sequenced for a study of follicular helper T cells after annual influenza vaccination listed by TCRdb under 2017. A note on the overall study: After each seasonal influenza vaccination, blood samples were collected on days 0, 7 and 28. Multi-year samples were available from six subjects, with four subjects covering two vaccination seasons and two subjects covering three seasons. The 2015 samples were processed right after collection, while the 2013-2014 samples were cryopreserved. Some subjects were followed across successive annual vaccinations spanning the 2013-2014, 2014-2015 and 2015-2016 seasons to study recall of cTfh clones. One week after vaccination, a second recruited cohort of more than nine subjects (Table S1) displayed a similar ICOS+CD38+ cTfh response. Study-level results and caveats: Successive annual vaccinations recalled a recurring oligoclonal ICOS+CD38+ cTfh response that included tetramer and AIM influenza-specific clonotypes. Productive TCRB sequences were recovered from only 10-20% of analyzed cells, so rare clonotypes could not be sampled. Day 7 ICOS+CD38+ clones were most often found later in ICOS-CD38- cTfh, suggesting that subset may serve as a memory reservoir. ICOS+CD38+ cTfh clonality correlated with the frequency of that population, and its change correlated with the change in circulating plasmablast frequency.

What this sample's time point label stands for: 2013-2014 season, 7 days after vaccination. Seasonal inactivated influenza vaccine (Fluvarix) was administered to adults, and sorted blood CD4 subsets were tracked by TCRB sequencing before and after vaccination. To be eligible, subjects had to live in the community and must not have received influenza vaccine in the previous 6 months. Exclusions included influenza vaccine contraindications, substance abuse, HIV/AIDS, active malignancy, immunomodulatory medication and active illness such as respiratory infection. Between roughly 35 and 110 mL of blood was sampled per time point. Non-naive CD4+CXCR5+PD-1+ cells were defined as circulating Tfh and were sorted into ICOS+CD38+ and ICOS-CD38- fractions. Either Ficoll-Paque PLUS or SepMate separation was used to isolate PBMC. Before DNA was extracted, the cell subsets were sorted from PBMC using a BD FACS Aria.

Library prep was done by the immunoSEQ multiplex PCR assay. Adaptive Biotechnologies handled the TCRB amplification, library preparation, sequencing and preliminary bioinformatics at Survey level resolution. For TCRB sequencing, genomic DNA from the sorted cTfh populations was amplified by multiplex PCR. From the authors' description of their analysis: Clonality was computed in R as 1 minus normalized Shannon entropy; the Gini index was calculated with the R package ineq. To get the overlap score, the summed counts of shared sequences were divided by the total counts of all sequences in both of the compared samples. Fisher's exact test, with an assumed theoretical repertoire of 10^7 TCRB sequences, was used to assess the significance of shared clonotypes. The table comes from immuneACCESS by way of TCRdb, which keeps in-frame sequences with V and J called. Part of the clones is missing from these tables; in studies checked, under half for an unresolved V gene and the rest for unknown reasons. Clone size and V and J calls were adopted from that table, with D and trimming inferred from the DNA. In all, the sample holds under 9,500 clones, and 75% to 85% of those were seen once. Roughly 3% of the sample rests with the top ten.

With regard to this clone: Its antigen target is currently unknown. Within one base of it there is no much larger clone, and no base qualities were kept.

There are 13 amino acids in the CDR3, from cysteine to phenylalanine inclusive. The DNA shown is the 39-base CDR3, in frame from base 1. The germline V gene (reference sequence) supplies CDR1 GTSNPN and CDR2 SVGIG. V loses 5 bases of germline sequence and J loses 0 bases, and the interval between the two ends is 10 bases. Recombination connected TRBV30 to TRBJ1-1, and the D gene may be TRBD1, 5 bases matching. The clonotype comes from an adult who received the influenza vaccine. Sequences were derived from CXCR5+ CD38- circulating T follicular helper cells from blood, sampled 7 days after influenza vaccination. Sample cell subset or site, as interpreted from the label and publication: circulating Tfh, non-naive CD4+CXCR5+PD-1+ (ICOS+CD38+ or ICOS-CD38-). This receptor carries the CDR3 CAWAGGMNTEAFF. The base sequence is TGTGCCTGGGCTGGGGGTATGAACACTGAAGCTTTCTTT. Full variable domain (CDR3 extended with the reference TRBV30 and TRBJ1-1 proteins): SQTIHQWPATLVQPVGSPLSLECTVEGTSNPNLYWYRQAAGRGLQLLFYSVGIGQISSEVPQNLSASRPQDRQFILSSKKLLLSDSGFYLCAWAGGMNTEAFFGQGTRLTVV.